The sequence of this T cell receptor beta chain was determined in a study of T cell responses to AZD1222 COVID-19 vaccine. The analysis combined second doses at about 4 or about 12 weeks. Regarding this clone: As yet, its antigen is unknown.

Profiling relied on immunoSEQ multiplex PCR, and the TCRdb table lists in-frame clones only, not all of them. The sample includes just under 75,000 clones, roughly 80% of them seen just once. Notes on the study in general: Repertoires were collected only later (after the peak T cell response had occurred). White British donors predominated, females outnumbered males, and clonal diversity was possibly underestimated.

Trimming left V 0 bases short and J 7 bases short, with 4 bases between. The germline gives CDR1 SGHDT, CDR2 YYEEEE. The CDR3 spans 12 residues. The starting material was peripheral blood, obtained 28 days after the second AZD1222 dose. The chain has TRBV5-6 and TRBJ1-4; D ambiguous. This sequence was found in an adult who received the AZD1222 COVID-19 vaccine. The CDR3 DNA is TGTGCCAGCAGCTTGGTGGGTGAAAAACTGTTTTTT. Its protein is CASSLVGEKLFF.